A selection of T cell receptor beta chains follows, all from one sample in a study of cytomegalovirus exposure and HLA in healthy donors. Produced via immunoSEQ multiplex PCR; TCRdb's table is partial and in-frame only. Of around 130,000 clones in the sample, roughly four fifths were seen once. Sequencing was done on a sample of PBMCs. The receptors shown here come from a woman aged 55-75 years in good health and CMV-seronegative. Both conserved end residues are part of each CDR3. Each record gives: clone size, D gene, V gene, CDR3 length, J gene, CDR3 protein, CDR3 DNA. A D gene is named only where the DNA matches it firmly. Size is omitted from some rows. Given values are once, few, many or a class for expanded clones.

>-|-|TRBV20-1|9|TRBJ1-2
CSAAFGYTF
TGCAGTGCAGCTTTTGGCTACACCTTC
>few|TRBD2|TRBV7-9|15|TRBJ2-3
CASTPGGGGTDTQYF
TGTGCCAGCACCCCTGGCGGGGGAGGCACAGATACGCAGTATTTT
>-|TRBD1|TRBV6-4|15|TRBJ2-2
CASRPAGGNTGELFF
TGTGCCAGCCGACCGGCAGGGGGTAATACCGGGGAGCTGTTTTTT
>-|TRBD1|TRBV10-3|14|TRBJ1-1
CAIREGALNTEAFF
TGTGCCATCAGGGAGGGGGCACTGAACACTGAAGCTTTCTTT
>-|-|TRBV7-2|14|TRBJ2-7
CASSFLGPSYEQYF
TGTGCCAGCAGCTTCCTGGGGCCCTCCTACGAGCAGTACTTC
>once|TRBD1|TRBV2|16|TRBJ1-5
CATHPTGKGGNQPQHF
TGTGCCACCCACCCGACAGGGAAAGGTGGCAATCAGCCCCAGCATTTT
>-|TRBD1|TRBV7-3|16|TRBJ2-3
CASSFGTGVVTDTQYF
TGTGCCAGCAGCTTCGGGACAGGGGTGGTCACAGATACGCAGTATTTT
>-|TRBD1|TRBV2|15|TRBJ2-5
CASRLQGVLGETQYF
TGTGCCAGCAGACTACAGGGGGTTCTGGGAGAGACCCAGTACTTC
>-|TRBD2|TRBV2|14|TRBJ2-1
CASRFTSGRSEQFF
TGTGCCAGCAGGTTCACTAGCGGGAGAAGTGAGCAGTTCTTC
>-|-|TRBV21-1|16|TRBJ1-6
CASSHRGSVFNSPLHF
TGTGCCAGCAGCCACCGGGGTTCGGTCTTTAATTCACCCCTCCACTTT
>-|TRBD2|TRBV5-4|15|TRBJ2-1
CASSLTSGSYNEQFF
TGTGCCAGCAGCCTGACTAGCGGGAGCTATAATGAGCAGTTCTTC
>-|-|TRBV27|17|TRBJ2-6
CASSRTRTFSGANVLTF
TGTGCCAGCAGCCGGACAAGGACCTTCTCTGGGGCCAACGTCCTGACTTTC
>-|-|TRBV28|16|TRBJ1-5
CASSFLGQSSNQPQHF
TGTGCCAGCAGTTTTTTGGGGCAGTCTAGCAATCAGCCCCAGCATTTT
>-|-|TRBV7-9|14|TRBJ2-7
CASSPTTGLHEQYF
TGTGCCAGCAGCCCTACGACAGGTCTCCACGAGCAGTACTTC
>-|TRBD2|TRBV2|14|TRBJ2-7
CASSAWEGPYEQYF
TGTGCCAGCAGTGCGTGGGAGGGCCCCTACGAGCAGTACTTC
>-|TRBD1|TRBV10-2|13|TRBJ1-5
CASSEQGNQPQHF
TGCGCCAGCAGTGAACAGGGGAATCAGCCCCAGCATTTT
>-|TRBD1|TRBV30|15|TRBJ1-2
CAWSDRDPMGYGYTF
TGTGCCTGGAGCGACAGGGATCCCATGGGCTATGGCTACACCTTC
>few|TRBD1|TRBV5-8|15|TRBJ1-4
CASSSSGQTSEKLFF
TGTGCCAGCAGCTCATCGGGACAGACAAGTGAAAAACTGTTTTTT
>-|-|TRBV28|12|TRBJ2-5
CASSLSTGTQYF
TGTGCCAGCAGTTTATCCACGGGGACCCAGTACTTC
>-|TRBD2|TRBV5-4|15|TRBJ2-3
CAGSLAGGGTDTQYF
TGTGCCGGCAGCTTGGCGGGGGGCGGCACAGATACGCAGTATTTT
>-|-|TRBV2|15|TRBJ2-1
CASSEGYLSYNEQFF
TGTGCCAGCAGTGAGGGCTACCTCTCCTACAATGAGCAGTTCTTC
>few|TRBD1|TRBV11-2|15|TRBJ1-2
CASSLGGWDRGGYTF
TGTGCCAGCAGCTTAGGCGGATGGGACAGGGGTGGCTACACCTTC
>-|-|TRBV11-3|13|TRBJ2-7
CASSLSQGYEQYF
TGTGCCAGCAGCTTATCACAGGGATACGAGCAGTACTTC
>-|TRBD1|TRBV5-1|15|TRBJ2-3
CASSSRTGRTDTQYF
TGCGCCAGCAGCTCCCGGACAGGGCGTACAGATACGCAGTATTTT
>-|-|TRBV2|11|TRBJ2-5
CASSVIETQYF
TGTGCCAGCAGTGTAATTGAGACCCAGTACTTC
>-|TRBD2|TRBV7-3|15|TRBJ2-5
CASSKTSGRFETQYF
TGTGCCAGCAGCAAGACTAGCGGGAGGTTCGAGACCCAGTACTTC
>-|-|TRBV28|16|TRBJ2-1
CASRTTAAGSYNEQFF
TGTGCCAGCAGAACCACAGCGGCAGGCTCCTACAATGAGCAGTTCTTC
>once|-|TRBV4-1|15|TRBJ1-4
CASSQDRVTNEKLFF
TGCGCCAGCAGCCAAGACAGGGTAACTAATGAAAAACTGTTTTTT
>few|-|TRBV13|16|TRBJ2-1
CASSLVLQGFVNEQFF
TGTGCCAGCAGTTTAGTACTACAGGGATTTGTGAATGAGCAGTTCTTC